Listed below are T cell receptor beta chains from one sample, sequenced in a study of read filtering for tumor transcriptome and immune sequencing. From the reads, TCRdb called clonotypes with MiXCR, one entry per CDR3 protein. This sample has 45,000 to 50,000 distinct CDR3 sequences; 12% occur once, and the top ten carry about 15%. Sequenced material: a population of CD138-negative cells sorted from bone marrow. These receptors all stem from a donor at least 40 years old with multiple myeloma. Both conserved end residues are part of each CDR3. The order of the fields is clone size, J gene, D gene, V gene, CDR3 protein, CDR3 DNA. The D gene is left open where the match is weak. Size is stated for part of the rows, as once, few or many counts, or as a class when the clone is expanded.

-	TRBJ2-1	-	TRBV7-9	CASSQGTDSGQFF	TGTGCCAGCAGCCAAGGGACCGATTCTGGGCAGTTCTTC
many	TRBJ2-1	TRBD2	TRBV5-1	CASSLVAGGQNEQFF	TGCGCCAGCAGCTTGGTGGCGGGAGGCCAAAATGAGCAGTTCTTC
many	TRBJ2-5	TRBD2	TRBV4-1	CASSQAGRGETQYF	TGCGCCAGCAGCCAAGCCGGGAGGGGGGAGACCCAGTACTTC
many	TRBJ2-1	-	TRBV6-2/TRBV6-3	CASSYSAGSDEQFF	TGTGCCAGCAGTTACTCGGCCGGGAGCGATGAGCAGTTCTTC
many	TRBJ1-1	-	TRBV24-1	CATSPAGGGLKAFF	TGTGCCACCAGTCCCGCGGGGGGGGGCCTGAAAGCTTTCTTT
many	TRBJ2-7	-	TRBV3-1	CASSPRGGRSYEQYF	TGTGCCAGCAGCCCCCGCGGAGGCCGTTCCTACGAGCAGTACTTC
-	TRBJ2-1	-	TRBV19	CASSWDATSSYNEQFF	TGTGCCAGTAGTTGGGACGCGACGAGCTCCTACAATGAGCAGTTCTTC
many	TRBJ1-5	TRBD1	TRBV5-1	CASRQGAGMGEPQHF	TGCGCCAGCAGACAGGGGGCAGGAATGGGAGAGCCCCAGCATTTT
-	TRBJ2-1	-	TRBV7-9	CAGSPSAGSSYNEQFF	TGTGCCGGCAGCCCCTCGGCAGGGAGCTCCTACAATGAGCAGTTCTTC
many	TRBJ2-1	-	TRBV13	CASSRRTEYNEQFF	TGTGCCAGCAGCCGCCGGACGGAATACAATGAGCAGTTCTTC
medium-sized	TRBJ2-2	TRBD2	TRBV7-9	CASLADSNTGELFF	TGTGCCAGTCTAGCGGACTCTAACACCGGGGAGCTGTTTTTT
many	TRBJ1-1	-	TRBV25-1	CASSELNTEAFF	TGTGCCAGCAGTGAGCTGAACACTGAAGCTTTCTTT